A single sample gave rise to the 27 T cell receptor beta chains below, sequenced in a study of cytomegalovirus exposure and HLA in healthy donors. The PCR was carried out with 60 Vbeta primers and 13 Jbeta primers. Assay used: immunoSEQ multiplex PCR; TCRdb lists only in-frame clones, some missing. This sample has fewer than 70,000 clones, with roughly 83% found just once. Input material: PBMCs. The source is a man in his forties or fifties in good health and CMV-seronegative.

The chain links TRBV6-6 to TRBJ2-5; D is possibly TRBD2 (5 bases). Between the trimmed V and J ends, which lost 0 bases and 1 base, there was a span of 9 bases. Germline loops: CDR1 MNHNY, CDR2 SVGAGI (reference sequence). The CDR3 sequence is 15 residues long. The DNA of the CDR3 is TGTGCCAGCAGTTACTCGAGACTAACCCAAGAGACCCAGTACTTC. It translates to CASSYSRLTQETQYF.

Within the sample, this clone is medium-sized (0.01 to 0.1%). The rearrangement uses TRBV7-9 and TRBJ1-1, with 7 positions matching TRBD1. V was clipped by 1 base and J by 11 bases; unmatched bases: 7. This CDR3 has 13 amino acids. Looked up from germline, CDR1 is SEHNR and CDR2 is FQNEAQ (reference sequence). In nucleotides, the CDR3 is TGTGCCAGCAGCTTAGAAATAACCAGGGGGGCTTTCTTT. This codes for CASSLEITRGAFF.

Judged by abundance, this clone is medium-sized. The V gene is TRBV7-8, the J gene TRBJ1-1; 8 nucleotides agree with TRBD1. Germline values: CDR1 SGHVS, CDR2 FQNEAQ. This CDR3 spans 17 amino acids. The junction had 10 bases not matched to a gene; V was cut back by 0 bases and J by 4 bases. DNA of the CDR3: TGTGCCAGCAGCTTAGCGTTCGGGGGCAGGGGGCTCACTGAAGCTTTCTTT. Residues: CASSLAFGGRGLTEAFF.

The chain couples TRBV4-1 to TRBJ2-2; D is perhaps TRBD2 (5 bases). This CDR3 is 12 amino acids long. The germline gives CDR1 MGHRA, CDR2 YSYEKL. Trimming took off 8 bases at V and 5 bases at J, with 9 bases between the two ends. CDR3 amino acids: CASGRGTGELFF. CDR3 in DNA: TGCGCCAGCGGCCGCGGGACCGGGGAGCTGTTTTTT.

The chain couples TRBV7-3 to TRBJ2-6; 7 nucleotides line up with TRBD1. Germline CDR1 is SGHTA and CDR2 is FQGTGA. V gave up 0 bases and J gave up 0 bases; unmatched junction bases: 8. The CDR3 sequence is 19 residues long. Here the CDR3 DNA reads TGTGCCAGCAGCTTAACCCCTCCGACAGGGTACTCTGGGGCCAACGTCCTGACTTTC. Translating gives CASSLTPPTGYSGANVLTF.

V gene TRBV15 combines with J gene TRBJ1-1, with a weak D call TRBD1 (5 bases). Trimming pared 2 bases from V and 6 bases from J, leaving 7 bases between. CDR1 is LNHNV and CDR2 is YYDKDF in the germline V gene (reference sequence). This CDR3 region has 12 residues. The DNA for the CDR3 is TGTGCCACCAGCAGAAGGGGCGCTGAAGCTTTCTTT. Encoded protein: CATSRRGAEAFF.

The gene calls are TRBV11-2 and TRBJ2-1; 9 bases line up with TRBD1. Germline assignment: CDR1 SGHAT and CDR2 FQNNGV. With V trimmed by 8 bases and J by 3 bases, 11 bases remained unmatched. This CDR3 is 16 amino acids long. For the CDR3, the DNA is TGTGCCAGCCTGGGGACAGGGCTAGCGTTCTACAATGAGCAGTTCTTC. Protein sequence: CASLGTGLAFYNEQFF.

The V gene is TRBV13, the J gene TRBJ1-2, with D hard to call. With 7 bases removed from V and 6 bases from J, the gap between germline ends came to 21 bases. Germline V gene lookup returns CDR1 PRHDT and CDR2 FYEKMQ (reference sequence). This CDR3 is built from 15 residues. This chain's CDR3 is CASTEGLVGPDGYTF. The DNA for the CDR3 is TGTGCCAGCACGGAGGGCTTAGTCGGTCCCGATGGCTACACCTTC.

The chain uses TRBV9 and TRBJ1-4, with 8 nucleotides matching TRBD1. CDR1 SGDLS and CDR2 YYNGEE come from the germline V gene. Germline trimming cut 0 bases from V and 1 base from J; bases unmatched to any gene: 5. The CDR3 is 17 amino acids. CDR3 coding DNA: TGTGCCAGCAGCGTAGGAGGACAGGGATTAACTAATGAAAAACTGTTTTTT. Its translation is CASSVGGQGLTNEKLFF.

The gene calls are TRBV5-4 and TRBJ1-2, with D possibly TRBD1 on 6 matching bases. Germline V gives CDR1 SGHNT, CDR2 YYREEE (reference sequence). The CDR3 totals 15 residues. The V end lost 4 bases, the J end lost 2 bases, and 15 bases lay between the germline ends. The CDR3 nucleotides read TGTGCCAGCAGCCATGCTTGGGACATGAACTATGGCTACACCTTC. Translation gives CASSHAWDMNYGYTF. The full variable domain, its missing parts supplied by reference TRBV5-4 and TRBJ1-2, is ETGVTQSPTHLIKTRGQQVTLRCSSQSGHNTVSWYQQALGQGPQFIFQYYREEENGRGNFPPRFSGLQFPNYSSELNVNALELDDSALYLCASSHAWDMNYGYTFGSGTRLTVV.

This clone came up once. The chain is built from TRBV5-6 and TRBJ2-3, with a tentative D call TRBD1 (6 bases). From germline, CDR1 is SGHDT and CDR2 YYEEEE. V was pared by 3 bases and J by 1 base, with 12 bases between. The CDR3 consists of 15 residues. The CDR3 loop reads CASSSTGKGTDTQYF. The CDR3 DNA reads as TGTGCCAGCAGCTCTACAGGGAAGGGCACAGATACGCAGTATTTT.

The CDR3 DNA sequence: TGTGCCACGACAGGGCAGGGGGGCTACAATGAGCAGTTCTTC. This sequence encodes CATTGQGGYNEQFF. The chain links TRBV30 to TRBJ2-1, with D perhaps TRBD1 (7 bases). CDR1 is GTSNPN, CDR2 SVGIG, per germline (reference sequence). V lost 8 bases and J 3 bases, leaving 17 bases between the germline ends. This CDR3 comprises 14 residues.

The chain is built from TRBV4-1 and TRBJ2-1; TRBD2 matches at 15 bases. Trimming at V came to 5 bases and at J to 0 bases, leaving 14 bases not matched to a gene. The CDR3 length is 21 residues. The germline V gene encodes CDR1 MGHRA and CDR2 YSYEKL. CDR3: CASSGWTRTSGGAPSYNEQFF. CDR3 in DNA: TGCGCCAGCAGCGGCTGGACCCGGACTAGCGGGGGGGCCCCCTCCTACAATGAGCAGTTCTTC.

This clone was found a few times. This rearrangement joins TRBV6-1 to TRBJ1-6; 10 positions agree with TRBD1. J lost 7 bases, V lost 1 base, and 1 base had no gene match. There are 15 residues in the CDR3. Germline-derived CDR1 and CDR2 are MNHNS and SASEGT. The CDR3 DNA reads as TGTGCCAGCAGTGAAGAGGGACAGGGGAATTCACCCCTCCACTTT. Translated, it gives CASSEEGQGNSPLHF.

V and J are TRBV6-4 and TRBJ1-5; 10 positions match TRBD1. Unmatched junction bases numbered 16, after V lost 0 bases and J lost 5 bases. The CDR3 consists of 20 residues. Germline values: CDR1 MRHNA, CDR2 SNTAGT. The CDR3 nucleotides are TGTGCCAGCAGTGACTCGAGTGCCGGGACAGGGGTCCTGAATTATCAGCCCCAGCATTTT. It yields the protein CASSDSSAGTGVLNYQPQHF.

The chain links TRBV7-8 to TRBJ1-4; possible D gene TRBD1, 5 bases. The CDR3 consists of 15 residues. Deletions cut 7 bases from V and 0 bases from J, with 12 bases between. Germline V CDR1 and CDR2: SGHVS, FQNEAQ. In nucleotides, the CDR3 is TGTGCCAGCACCTCCACAGGTTCAACTAATGAAAAACTGTTTTTT. This translates into CASTSTGSTNEKLFF.

The CDR3 region has the DNA TGTGCCAGCAGTTACCCCCAGGGGGCTTCCAATCAGCCCCAGCATTTT. Translating it yields CASSYPQGASNQPQHF. This chain uses TRBV6-6 with TRBJ1-5, with 8 bases aligning to TRBD1. Germline-derived CDR1 and CDR2 are MNHNY and SVGAGI (reference sequence). The V gene end was trimmed by 2 bases and the J gene end by 3 bases; junction bases not matched to a gene: 6. The CDR3 has 16 amino acids.

The chain employs TRBV30 and TRBJ1-1; TRBD1 might be the D (5 bases). Between the trimmed V and J ends, which lost 5 bases and 4 bases, there was a span of 14 bases. This CDR3 is 13 amino acids long. CDR1 is GTSNPN and CDR2 is SVGIG in the germline V gene (reference sequence). CDR3 loop: CAWLRDSGTEAFF. DNA of the CDR3: TGTGCCTGGCTCAGGGATTCAGGCACTGAAGCTTTCTTT.

The V call is TRBV29-1, the J call TRBJ2-2; 8 bases align to TRBD1. Per germline, CDR1 SQVTM and CDR2 ANQGSEA. The CDR3 totals 15 residues. The CDR3 spells CRDPFRDRYTGELFF. The CDR3 DNA sequence: TGCAGGGACCCCTTTCGGGACAGGTACACCGGGGAGCTGTTTTTT.

The chain employs TRBV4-3 and TRBJ2-7; D is ambiguous. Trimming pared 4 bases from V and 4 bases from J, leaving 11 bases between. Germline V gene data show CDR1 as LGHNA and CDR2 as YSLEER. This CDR3 region has 13 residues. The CDR3 protein is CASSLSVEYEQYF. In DNA form, the CDR3 reads TGCGCCAGCAGCCTTTCGGTGGAGTACGAGCAGTACTTC.

The rearrangement uses TRBV5-6 and TRBJ2-7; perhaps TRBD2 as D (6 bases). V shed 4 bases and J shed 0 bases, with 26 bases lying between them. The germline V gene has CDR1 SGHDT and CDR2 YYEEEE. This CDR3 has 19 residues. The CDR3 loop is CASSPSTRDGGKSSYEQYV. The CDR3 region has the DNA TGTGCCAGCAGCCCCTCAACCAGGGATGGCGGGAAGAGCTCCTACGAGCAGTACGTC.

V and J are TRBV15 and TRBJ1-2, with 7 positions matching TRBD1. The CDR3 contains 16 residues. Germline values: CDR1 LNHNV, CDR2 YYDKDF (reference sequence). The ends lost 7 bases at V and 4 bases at J; junction bases unmatched: 15. The CDR3 region has the DNA TGTGCCACCAACAGGGACAGCGCCAGGCAGGGCTATGGCTACACCTTC. Amino acids: CATNRDSARQGYGYTF.

The gene calls are TRBV7-2 and TRBJ2-5; TRBD2 matches at 7 bases. CDR1 and CDR2 (germline): SGHTA, FQGNSA. Losses at the gene ends were 0 bases for V and 1 base for J; bases not matched to a gene: 5. The CDR3 has 16 residues. The CDR3 sequence is CASSLAERGLQETQYF. DNA for the CDR3: TGTGCCAGCAGCTTAGCGGAGCGGGGCCTCCAAGAGACCCAGTACTTC.

Concerning this clone itself: Compared with germline, one end of the junction differs, possibly owing to a read error. The chain is built from TRBV30 and TRBJ1-4; TRBD1 matches at 10 bases. This CDR3 is built from 16 residues. Germline V gene data show CDR1 as GTSNPN and CDR2 as SVGIG (reference sequence). The CDR3 loop is CAGRGGQGRGNEKLFF. In nucleotides, the CDR3 is TGTGCCGGGAGGGGGGGACAGGGGCGCGGAAATGAAAAACTGTTTTTT. Filled out from reference TRBV30 and TRBJ1-4, the complete variable domain reads SQTIHQWPATLVQPVGSPLSLECTVEGTSNPNLYWYRQAAGRGLQLLFYSVGIGQISSEVPQNLSASRPQDRQFILSSKKLLLSDSGFYLCAGRGGQGRGNEKLFFGSGTQLSVL.

V is TRBV7-6 and J is TRBJ2-1, with TRBD1 matching 10 bases. This CDR3 contains 16 residues. Germline lookup yields CDR1 SGHVS and CDR2 FNYEAQ. V lost 4 bases, J lost 2 bases, and 5 bases stayed unmatched. DNA for the CDR3: TGTGCCAGCAGCTACATAGGACAGGGGGCCTACAATGAGCAGTTCTTC. It is translated as CASSYIGQGAYNEQFF.

This clone was seen a handful of times. The rearrangement uses TRBV30 and TRBJ2-7, with 9 nucleotides matching TRBD1. V dropped 3 bases and J dropped 0; count of bases not matched to a gene: 9. Germline CDR1 reads GTSNPN; CDR2 reads SVGIG (reference sequence). There are 16 residues in the CDR3. As DNA, the CDR3 is TGTGCCTGGAGCCCCATAGGACAGGGGTTCTCCTACGAGCAGTACTTC. Protein sequence: CAWSPIGQGFSYEQYF.

The V gene is TRBV29-1, the J gene TRBJ2-2, with 7 bases identical to TRBD1. CDR1 is SQVTM, CDR2 ANQGSEA, per germline. This CDR3 is 12 amino acids long. Trimming took 7 bases from V and 11 from J; bases not matched to a gene: 10. In DNA, the CDR3 is TGCAGCGCTTTGCCGGCAGGGGGAGAGCTGTTTTTT. It codes for CSALPAGGELFF.